This is a list of T cell receptor beta chains from one sample in a study of identical twins. TCRdb re-analysed the 5' RACE reads in MiXCR, keeping a single row per CDR3 protein. Of about 530,000 distinct CDR3 sequences listed, under 25% were seen once; the top ten hold around 0.5%. These data were likewise used in another study, on yellow fever vaccine responses in identical twins.

Material: CD4+ T cells sorted from blood. These receptors came from a woman younger than 30 in good health. CDR3s leave out the opening cysteine and the closing phenylalanine or tryptophan. Expanded clones get a size class; other rows say once, few or many, or leave the size out.

abundance	v_gene	j_gene	CDR3aa
-	TRBV5-1	TRBJ2-3	ASKRGSGGPSTDTQY
-	TRBV7-9	TRBJ1-1	ASSPTTGLGGAF
-	TRBV5-1	TRBJ2-2	ASSRIIGESNTGELF
-	TRBV10-3	TRBJ1-1	AISERGQHTEAF
few	TRBV3-1	TRBJ2-3	ASSQRQRTDTQY
-	TRBV10-3	TRBJ2-7	AISVDGLAGGLGYEQY
-	TRBV20-1	TRBJ2-1	SARRGFSYNEQF
few	TRBV24-1	TRBJ2-2	ATSDLHKTGELF
-	TRBV12-3/TRBV12-4	TRBJ1-3	ASSLRGFGNTIY
-	TRBV28	TRBJ1-5	ASSPVSSSNQPQH
few	TRBV19	TRBJ2-7	ASSSPGTQALYEQY
-	TRBV5-1	TRBJ2-1	ASSLVASRSYNEQF
-	TRBV28	TRBJ1-2	ASSTTNYGYT
-	TRBV10-3	TRBJ1-3	AISERAGGNTIY
few	TRBV11-2	TRBJ2-1	ASSLAIAPSSYNEQF
few	TRBV5-6	TRBJ2-5	ASSTWWGTTKETQY
-	TRBV20-1	TRBJ2-7	SARTGSYEQY
-	TRBV20-1	TRBJ1-5	SAPDQSGQPQH
few	TRBV20-1	TRBJ2-5	SALGNRETQY
-	TRBV5-1	TRBJ2-3	ASSLQSGGTDTQY
-	TRBV28	TRBJ2-1	ASSVLAGRNNEQF
-	TRBV3-1	TRBJ2-3	ASSQGDRSTDTQY
-	TRBV29-1	TRBJ2-3	SVATSGGADTQY
-	TRBV27	TRBJ1-2	ASGKALYGYT
few	TRBV12-3/TRBV12-4	TRBJ1-1	ASRPRQGAATEAF
many	TRBV3-1	TRBJ2-1	ASTLSGRDNEQF
few	TRBV25-1	TRBJ2-5	ASSEIGTSGRETQY
few	TRBV12-3/TRBV12-4	TRBJ2-2	ASGGQGATGELF
-	TRBV7-2	TRBJ1-5	ASSLGGTAIQPQH
-	TRBV14	TRBJ2-6	ASSQDIYSGANVLT
-	TRBV7-2	TRBJ2-1	ASSSGLYNEQF
few	TRBV10-2	TRBJ2-7	ASSEGRLAVYEQY
-	TRBV6-5	TRBJ1-2	ASVGRGYGYT
few	TRBV20-1	TRBJ2-1	SASPNRVFFNEQF
few	TRBV7-8	TRBJ2-2	ASSLYPGQITGELF
few	TRBV20-1	TRBJ1-1	SAPDLPPRAF
-	TRBV7-8	TRBJ2-3	ASSSGTSGGAGTQY
-	TRBV15	TRBJ2-1	ATSRDLVWLAGVVEIYEQF
few	TRBV7-9	TRBJ2-1	ASSVLAGALNEQF
-	TRBV2	TRBJ1-2	ASTPWEGNYGYT
-	TRBV7-6	TRBJ2-7	ASSLTWSSYEQY
-	TRBV29-1	TRBJ2-7	SARQGTYEQY
once	TRBV20-1	TRBJ1-2	SARQAGGGYGYT
-	TRBV7-3	TRBJ1-1	ASSLTQGRRTEAF